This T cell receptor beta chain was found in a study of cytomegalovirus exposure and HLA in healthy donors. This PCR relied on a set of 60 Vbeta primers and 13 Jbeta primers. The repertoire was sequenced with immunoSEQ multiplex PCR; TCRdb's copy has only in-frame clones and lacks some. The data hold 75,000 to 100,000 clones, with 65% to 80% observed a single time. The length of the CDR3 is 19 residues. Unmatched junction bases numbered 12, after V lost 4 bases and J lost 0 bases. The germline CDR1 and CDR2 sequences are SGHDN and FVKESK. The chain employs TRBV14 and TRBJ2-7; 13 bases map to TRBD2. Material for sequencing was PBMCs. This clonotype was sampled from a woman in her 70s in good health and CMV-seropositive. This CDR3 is CASSPGRTSGGHPSYEQYF. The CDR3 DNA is TGTGCCAGCAGCCCCGGTCGGACTAGCGGGGGCCACCCCTCCTACGAGCAGTACTTC.